Detailed here is one T cell receptor (beta chain). The source of the sample is a study of PD-1 blockade in classical Hodgkin lymphoma. Overall study context: Nivolumab dosing for patients was 3 mg/kg, administered intravenously every 2 weeks.

All patients relapsed after autologous stem cell transplantation, and brentuximab vedotin exposure varied. Patients had relapsed/refractory classical Hodgkin lymphoma with complete response, partial response or progressive disease as best response. Libraries were prepared by immunoSEQ multiplex PCR; TCRdb keeps only in-frame clonotypes and omits some of them. Of several thousand clones listed, about three fifths were seen once; the top ten hold roughly 9.5%. The germline gives CDR1 SGHTS, CDR2 YDEGEE. Between the trimmed V and J ends, which lost 3 bases and 1 base, there was a span of 15 bases. This CDR3 is built from 16 residues.

This TCR derives from a human donor with classical Hodgkin lymphoma. This rearrangement joins TRBV5-8 to TRBJ2-3; D may be TRBD1 (6 bases). The specimen comprised peripheral blood mononuclear cells (PBMCs), sampled before the second cycle of nivolumab. The CDR3 region is CASSSFNGQRTDTQYF. Written as DNA, the CDR3 is TGTGCCAGCAGCTCCTTCAACGGACAGCGCACAGATACGCAGTATTTT.